This TCR beta chain derives from a study of identical twins listed by TCRdb under 2016. As for the study more broadly: To test whether fetal clonotypes persist, the study used deep sequencing on TCR alpha and beta repertoires from monozygotic twins, unrelated adults of various ages, and cord blood. To rule out contamination, the twin experiments were replicated at different times with different library preparation protocols.

Results and caveats for the whole study, not just this receptor: A weaker excess of twin sharing was found in beta out-of-frame sequences because the signal-to-noise ratio was lowered by fewer shared sequences. Because the same donors could not be followed over many years, the conclusions relied on cross-sectional statistical analysis. In monozygotic twins, recombination models systematically underestimated out-of-frame TCR alpha sharing, but the models matched the sharing seen between unrelated individuals. Fewer insertions were carried by abundant cord blood beta clonotypes; a weaker similar trend was observed in young adult naive repertoires, while no such trend was observed in memory repertoires. Compared with coincidental sharing between unrelated individuals, out-of-frame TCR alpha sequences shared between twins had an excess of sequences with low generation probability. Invariant T cells such as MAIT and iNKT could partly confound zero-insertion analyses, though diverse VJ usage argued against this for most clonotypes.

Trimmed from V: 3 bases; trimmed from J: 6 bases; junction bases lacking a gene match: 5. Based on the germline V gene, the CDR1 and CDR2 sequences are MNHEY and SVGAGI. Counted from cysteine to phenylalanine, this CDR3 has 14 amino acids. Of all the DNA, just the CDR3 is kept, 42 bases in frame from base 1. Every donor was a healthy Caucasian. Three pairs of female monozygotic twins, all aged roughly 18 to 29 years, made up the twin cohort. Positive isolation kits from Invitrogen were used to isolate the CD4+ and CD8+ T cell populations. A few counts support this clonotype. Its specific antigen is unknown. Base-call qualities are not available, and no considerably larger clone is one nucleotide away. Libraries came from 5' RACE. The instrument was an Illumina HiSeq 2000. Template switching added a universal primer binding site, and the final cDNA carried a unique molecular identifier that allowed TCR cDNA molecules to be counted accurately. First-strand cDNA for TCR alpha and beta chains was synthesized from specific primers in the conserved constant-segment region. To control for contamination, every cDNA library carried two barcodes: a SMART-Mk sample barcode plus Illumina barcodes. Two successive PCR steps introduced TruSeq adapter sequences along with Illumina sample barcodes. The Illumina HiSeq platform was used with custom primers to sequence TCR alpha and beta cDNA libraries. In the original analysis: Raw reads were processed with MiGEC to extract unique molecular identifiers, and MiXCR was used to determine CDR3 positions. Recombination models were inferred per individual with the repgenHMM and IGoR tools using an EM algorithm. Shared clonotype analysis was performed with the tcR package in R, normalizing sharing by the product of cloneset sizes. To study raw recombination free of thymic and clonal selection effects, out-of-frame nonproductive sequences were analyzed. The raw public reads went through TCRdb reprocessing: fastp at Q25, MiXCR clone calling, in-frame beta chains kept. Every CDR3 protein is listed once, alongside the most common genes and DNA of its rows. These V and J calls derive from TCRdb rather than the authors' analysis. Recorded for this sample are around 500,000 distinct CDR3 sequences; approximately 14% of them occurred a single time. The ten largest make up over 0.5% of the sample.

These data were likewise used in another study, on yellow fever vaccine responses in identical twins. As that second paper reports: According to the authors, in identical twins the way T cells responded to vaccination appeared partly convergent and partly personalized. In identical twins, the study followed T cell clones that responded to the vaccine with precision.

The chain uses TRBV6-5 and TRBJ2-1; the central 7 bases match TRBD2. This TCR came from a woman younger than 35 in good health. Sequenced: CD4+ T cells sorted from blood. The CDR3: CASSYRGGVNEQFF. The DNA sequence reads TGTGCCAGCAGTTATCGCGGGGGTGTCAATGAGCAGTTCTTC.